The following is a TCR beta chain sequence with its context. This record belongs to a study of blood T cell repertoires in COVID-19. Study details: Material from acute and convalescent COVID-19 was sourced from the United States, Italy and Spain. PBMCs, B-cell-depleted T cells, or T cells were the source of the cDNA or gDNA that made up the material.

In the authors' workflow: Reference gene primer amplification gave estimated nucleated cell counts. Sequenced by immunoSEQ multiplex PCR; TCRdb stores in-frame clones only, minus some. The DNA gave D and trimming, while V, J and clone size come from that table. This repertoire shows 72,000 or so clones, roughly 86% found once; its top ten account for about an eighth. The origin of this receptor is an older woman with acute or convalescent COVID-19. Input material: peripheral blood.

The CDR3 DNA follows: TGCGCCAGCAGCTTGGGAGCTAGCGGGGAACTCCAAGAGACCCAGTACTTC. Amino acids: CASSLGASGELQETQYF. The chain uses TRBV5-1 and TRBJ2-5, with 9 positions matching TRBD2. Germline-derived CDR1 and CDR2 are SGHRS and YFSETQ. J was trimmed by 1 base and V by 0 bases; bases with no gene match: 7. There are 17 residues in the CDR3.